Listed below are T cell receptor beta chains from one sample, sequenced in a study of blood T cell repertoires in COVID-19. Profiled with immunoSEQ multiplex PCR; TCRdb holds only in-frame clones, not every one. The table has some 63,000 clones, roughly 85% seen once. The sample comprised peripheral blood. Receptors originate from a human donor in a cohort sampled during active COVID-19. CDR3s include the opening cysteine and the closing phenylalanine or tryptophan. A D gene is named only where the DNA matches it firmly. Only part of the rows carry a size: once, few, many, or a class if the clone is expanded.

>TRBV7-8|NA|once|TRBJ1-1
TGTGCCAGCAGCCCAAGGGGGGGGCTAAGCACTGAAGCTTTCTTT
CASSPRGGLSTEAFF
>TRBV6-5|NA|NA|TRBJ1-1
TGTGCCAGTCTCGCATGGGGGCGGAACACTGAAGCTTTCTTT
CASLAWGRNTEAFF
>TRBV2|NA|NA|TRBJ1-2
TGTGCCAGCAGTGAAAGGGGCATGCGCTACACCTTC
CASSERGMRYTF
>TRBV7-2|NA|NA|TRBJ2-1
TGTGCCAGCAGCTCGACACCTCTCGCTGAGCAGTTCTTC
CASSSTPLAEQFF
>TRBV6-5|TRBD1|NA|TRBJ2-7
TGTGCCAGCAGGCCGGGACAGGGCCTTCCCCAGTACTTC
CASRPGQGLPQYF
>TRBV7-9|NA|NA|TRBJ1-1
TGTGCCAGCAGCTTATTCCCTTTGAGGAGCCCGAACACTGAAGCTTTCTTT
CASSLFPLRSPNTEAFF
>TRBV10-3|NA|NA|TRBJ2-1
TGTGCCATCAAAGGAGCCTCCGCCTACAATGAGCAGTTCTTC
CAIKGASAYNEQFF
>TRBV1|NA|NA|TRBJ2-7
TGCACCAGCAGCAAATTACGATTAGCGGGAGGGCCATACGAGCAGTACTTC
CTSSKLRLAGGPYEQYF
>TRBV27|TRBD1|NA|TRBJ2-2
TGTGCCAGCAGTTTGAAGACAGGGTGGAGCACCGGGGAGCTGTTTTTT
CASSLKTGWSTGELFF
>TRBV15|NA|NA|TRBJ2-3
TGTGCCACCAGTGGCCAGGGGAGAGATACGCAGTATTTT
CATSGQGRDTQYF
>TRBV9|NA|NA|TRBJ2-1
TGTGCCAGCAGCGGTGGGAGCTCCTACAATGAGCAGTTCTTC
CASSGGSSYNEQFF
>TRBV13|TRBD1|NA|TRBJ2-7
TGTGCCAGCAGCCCCTTAGGACAGGGGCTTCCCCACGAGCAGTACTTC
CASSPLGQGLPHEQYF
>TRBV28|TRBD2|once|TRBJ2-7
TGTGCCAGCGCCCTCCCCCCCATGGCGGGAGGCCCACTCTACGAGCAGTACTTC
CASALPPMAGGPLYEQYF